This T cell receptor beta chain was captured in a study of blood T cell repertoires in COVID-19. Study at large: The cDNA or gDNA used as material had been derived from T cells, B-cell-depleted T cells, or PBMCs.

Enrollment of patients from Seattle took place during active infection, with longitudinal follow-up. The CDR3 totals 14 residues. With 4 bases clipped from V and 5 bases from J, the junction kept 1 base outside the gene matches. The germline V gene has CDR1 SQVTM and CDR2 ANQGSEA. Profiled with immunoSEQ multiplex PCR; TCRdb holds only in-frame clones, not every one. The sample has about 160,000 clones, 85% to 95% seen once. Sequenced material: peripheral blood. This rearrangement joins TRBV29-1 to TRBJ2-1; 14 bases are shared with TRBD2. The receptor's source is an older woman with COVID-19, enrolled during active disease. Written as DNA, the CDR3 is TGCAGCGTTGGGACTAGCGGGGGGCACAATGAGCAGTTCTTC. Its protein product is CSVGTSGGHNEQFF.